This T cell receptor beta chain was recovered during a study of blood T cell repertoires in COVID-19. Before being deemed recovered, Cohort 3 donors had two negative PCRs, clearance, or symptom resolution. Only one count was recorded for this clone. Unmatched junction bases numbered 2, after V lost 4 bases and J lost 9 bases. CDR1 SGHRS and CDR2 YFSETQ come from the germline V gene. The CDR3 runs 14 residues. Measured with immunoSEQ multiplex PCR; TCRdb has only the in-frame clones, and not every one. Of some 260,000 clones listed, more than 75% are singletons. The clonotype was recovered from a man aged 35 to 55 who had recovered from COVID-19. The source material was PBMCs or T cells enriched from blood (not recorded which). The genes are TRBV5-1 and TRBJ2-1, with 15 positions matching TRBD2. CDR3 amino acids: CASSVGLAGGEQFF. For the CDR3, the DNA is TGCGCCAGCAGCGTGGGACTAGCGGGAGGTGAGCAGTTCTTC.